This record covers a single T cell receptor (beta chain). This sample was included in a study of T-cell reconstitution after alpha-beta-depleted transplantation in children. Unique molecular identifiers were incorporated when the TCRbeta library was constructed. TCRdb redid the calling of the PCR reads with MiXCR, one entry per CDR3 protein. The sample lists around 580,000 distinct CDR3 sequences, around 27% occurring once. Germline values: CDR1 SGHTA, CDR2 FQGTGA. This CDR3 region has 14 residues. V was shortened by 5 bases and J by 7 bases, with 17 bases between the two germline ends. The receptor comes from a boy in the first two years of life with Wiskott-Aldrich syndrome, due to receive a stem cell transplant. The sample consisted of PBMCs, taken before TCRalphabeta/CD19-depleted stem cell transplant. The V and J genes are TRBV7-3 and TRBJ2-5; weak D call: TRBD2 (6 bases). Here the CDR3 reads CASSASTLEGTQYF. CDR3 DNA: TGTGCCAGCAGCGCCTCTACATTGGAGGGGACCCAGTACTTC.